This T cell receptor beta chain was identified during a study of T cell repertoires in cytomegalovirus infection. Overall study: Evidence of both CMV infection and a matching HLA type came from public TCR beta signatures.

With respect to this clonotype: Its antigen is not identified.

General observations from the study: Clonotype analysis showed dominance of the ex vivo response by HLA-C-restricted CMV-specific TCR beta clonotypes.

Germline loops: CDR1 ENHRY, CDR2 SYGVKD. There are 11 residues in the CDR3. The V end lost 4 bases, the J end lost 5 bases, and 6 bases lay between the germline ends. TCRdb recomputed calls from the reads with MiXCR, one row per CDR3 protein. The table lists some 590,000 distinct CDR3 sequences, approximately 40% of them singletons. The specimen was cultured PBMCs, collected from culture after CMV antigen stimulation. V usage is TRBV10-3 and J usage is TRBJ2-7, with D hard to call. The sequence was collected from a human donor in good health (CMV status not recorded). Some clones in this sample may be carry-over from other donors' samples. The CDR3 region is CAISGVNEQYF. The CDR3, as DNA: TGTGCCATCAGTGGGGTGAACGAGCAGTACTTC.